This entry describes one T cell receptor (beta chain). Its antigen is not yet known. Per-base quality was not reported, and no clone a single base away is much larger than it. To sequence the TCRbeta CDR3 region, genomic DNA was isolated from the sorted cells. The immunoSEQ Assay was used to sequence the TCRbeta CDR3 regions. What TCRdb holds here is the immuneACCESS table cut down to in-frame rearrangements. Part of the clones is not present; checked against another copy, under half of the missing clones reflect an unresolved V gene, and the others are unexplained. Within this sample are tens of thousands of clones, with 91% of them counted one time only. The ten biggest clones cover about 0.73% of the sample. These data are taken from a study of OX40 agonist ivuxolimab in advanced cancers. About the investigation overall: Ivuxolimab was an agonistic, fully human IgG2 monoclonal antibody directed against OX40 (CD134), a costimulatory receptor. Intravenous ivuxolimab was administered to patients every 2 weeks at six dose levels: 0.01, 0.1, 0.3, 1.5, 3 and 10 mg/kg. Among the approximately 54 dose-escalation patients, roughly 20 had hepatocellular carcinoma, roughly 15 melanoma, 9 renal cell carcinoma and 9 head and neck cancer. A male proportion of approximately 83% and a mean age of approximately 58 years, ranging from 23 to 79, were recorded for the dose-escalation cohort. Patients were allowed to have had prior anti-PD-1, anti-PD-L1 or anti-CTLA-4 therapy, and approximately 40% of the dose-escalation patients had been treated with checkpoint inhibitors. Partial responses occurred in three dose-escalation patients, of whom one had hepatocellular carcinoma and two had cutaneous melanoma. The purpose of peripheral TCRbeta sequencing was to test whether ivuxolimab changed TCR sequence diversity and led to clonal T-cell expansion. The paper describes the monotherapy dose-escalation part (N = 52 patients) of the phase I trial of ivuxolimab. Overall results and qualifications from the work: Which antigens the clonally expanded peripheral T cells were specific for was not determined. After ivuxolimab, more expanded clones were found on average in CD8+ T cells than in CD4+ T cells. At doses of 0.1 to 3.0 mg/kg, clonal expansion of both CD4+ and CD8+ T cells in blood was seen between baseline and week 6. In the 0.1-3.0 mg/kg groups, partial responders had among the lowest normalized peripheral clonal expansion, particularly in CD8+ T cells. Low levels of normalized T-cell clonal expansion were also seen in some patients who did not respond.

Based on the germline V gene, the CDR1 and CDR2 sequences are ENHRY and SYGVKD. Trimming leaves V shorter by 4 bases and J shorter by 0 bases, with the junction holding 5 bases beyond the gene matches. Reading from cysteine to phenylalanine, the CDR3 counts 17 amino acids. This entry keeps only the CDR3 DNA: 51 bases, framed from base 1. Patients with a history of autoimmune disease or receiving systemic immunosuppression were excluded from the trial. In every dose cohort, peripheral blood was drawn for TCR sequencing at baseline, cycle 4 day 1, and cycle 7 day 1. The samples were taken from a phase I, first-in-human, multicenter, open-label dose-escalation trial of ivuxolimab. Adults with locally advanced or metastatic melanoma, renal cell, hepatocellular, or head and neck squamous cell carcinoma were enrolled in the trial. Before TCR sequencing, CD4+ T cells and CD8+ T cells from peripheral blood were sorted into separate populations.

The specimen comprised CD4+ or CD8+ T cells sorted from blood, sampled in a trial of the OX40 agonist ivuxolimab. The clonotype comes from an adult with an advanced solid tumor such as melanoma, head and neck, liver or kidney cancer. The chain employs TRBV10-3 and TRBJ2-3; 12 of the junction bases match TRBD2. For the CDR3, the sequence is CAISGGLAGISTDTQYF. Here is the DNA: TGTGCCATCAGTGGGGGACTAGCGGGTATAAGCACAGATACGCAGTATTTT.